This T cell receptor beta chain is drawn from a study of immune heterogeneity within non-small cell lung tumors. Study-wide points: Local T-cell clonality was recorded as moderately but significantly correlated with local tumor mutational burden, with R around 0.34.

CDR3 size: 12 residues. Germline CDR1 and CDR2: MNHEY and SVGEGT. Genomic DNA extracted from bulk tumor tissue served as template. A total of approximately 600 ng was used per sample. Multiple biopsies spaced far apart were taken from each primary tumor during surgery. It was patients with untreated, newly diagnosed non-small cell lung cancer who underwent curative surgery. Sample donors consisted of newly diagnosed non-small cell lung cancer patients who were undergoing surgery with curative intent. Details on this clonotype: Its antigen remains unidentified. A single base separates this from a much larger clone, so it may be a read error.

TCR beta CDR3 regions came from multiplex PCR with 32 forward V and 13 reverse J primers. TCRdb itself ran the multiplex PCR reads through MiXCR, one entry per CDR3 protein. The sample consists of about 22,000 distinct CDR3 sequences, roughly 30% of them appearing once. Sequencing input: lung tumor tissue. The clonotype comes from a man aged 35 to 55 with non-small cell lung cancer. V is TRBV6-2 or TRBV6-3 and J is TRBJ1-1; TRBD1 is a possible D gene (5 bases). CDR3 in amino acids: CATGEGYTEALF. CDR3 coding DNA: TGTGCCACTGGCGAGGGGTACACTGAAGCTTTATTT.